One T cell receptor (beta chain) is described in this entry. Its antigen has not been determined. The sample holds no much larger clone one base away, and base qualities are not on file. This sample was taken from a study of primary melanoma T cells and metastatic recurrence (dated by TCRdb to the early 2020s). Context from the whole study: A total of approximately 200 primary melanomas made up the cohort, all of stage T2 to T4 and more than 1 mm thick. Progression-free survival was the clinical outcome compared against the T-cell fraction measured by TCR beta sequencing. Histopathological grading of tumor-infiltrating lymphocytes served as the comparison point for the T-cell fraction derived from sequencing. Whether patient outcome could be predicted by T-cell fraction and T-cell repertoire clonality in primary melanoma tumors was the question this study put to the test. Study-wide findings and limitations: A T-cell fraction greater than 20% appeared to be protective whatever the ulceration status, mitotic rate or nodal disease. The authors framed an effective T-cell-mediated antitumor response in primary melanoma only as a suggestion, not a demonstrated mechanism. Compared with adding any other histopathological variable to tumor thickness, adding T-cell fraction reportedly produced a bigger improvement in progression-free survival prediction. The tumor T-cell fraction reportedly predicted progression-free survival independently of thickness, ulceration, mitotic rate and age.

Patients had primary melanoma that had been surgically resected and was considered potentially curable but at risk of metastatic recurrence. Libraries were prepared through the immunoSEQ multiplex PCR assay. High-throughput sequencing of the T-cell receptor beta chain was performed on primary melanoma tumor tissue. In the source study's methods: Among the repertoire analyses were the distribution of insertions and deletions and the sharing of TCRB CDR3 between samples. A gradient-boosted model ranked the predictive value of the T-cell fraction against histopathological variables. This is the immuneACCESS table as TCRdb keeps it, with only in-frame sequences that have V and J called. A part of the clones is gone; compared with another copy, unresolved V genes explain less than half, and the rest is unexplained. That table furnishes V, J and clone size, whereas the DNA furnished D and trimming. Across this sample there are some 450 clones, with 75% to 85% seen only once. About a quarter of the sample lies in the top ten.

Reading from cysteine to phenylalanine, the CDR3 counts 14 amino acids. Of all the DNA, just the CDR3 is kept, 42 bases in frame from base 1. CDR1 and CDR2 are drawn from the germline V gene: SGHRS, YFSETQ. The trim is 2 bases for V and 2 bases for J, with a gap of 10 bases between the germline ends. This TCR was sampled from a human donor with melanoma. The receptor chain draws on TRBV5-1 and TRBJ2-5; the D gene is not confidently resolved. The specimen was melanoma tumor tissue. In nucleotides, the sequence is TGCGCCAGCAGCTTCGGCCTCCGACAAGAGACCCAGTACTTC. Its protein reads: CASSFGLRQETQYF.